This T cell receptor (beta chain) is drawn from a study of low-dose radiotherapy and immunotherapy resistance in tumors. For the study at large: In Cohort 2, 1 Gy per fraction was delivered every two weeks, for a total of 13 Gy over 26 weeks.

The time point: after trial treatment. Treatment indicated: LDRT plus nivolumab, ipilimumab, low-dose cyclophosphamide and aspirin (RACIN trial). Donors were given nivolumab, ipilimumab, aspirin, low-dose cyclophosphamide and low-dose radiotherapy. TRAV- and TRBV-specific primers primed first-strand cDNA, covering alpha and beta chains. With a V-primer adapter and a constant-region primer, TCRs were amplified for approximately 20 PCR cycles. TCRdb recomputed calls from the reads with MiXCR, one row per CDR3 protein. Found here are roughly 95,000 distinct CDR3 sequences, 20% to 25% of them singletons; the top ten hold 9.5% to 15%. The CDR3 is made up of 16 amino acids. CDR1 is KGHDR and CDR2 is SFDVKD in the germline V gene. V dropped 2 bases and J dropped 0 bases, with 10 bases sitting between them.

The input for sequencing was PBMCs, taken after low-dose radiotherapy plus immunotherapy. V and J are TRBV24-1 and TRBJ2-1; D is possibly TRBD1 or TRBD2 (6 bases each). This TCR was sampled from a female donor with ovarian cancer. CDR3 amino acids: CATSDWGRDSYNEQFF. CDR3 in DNA: TGTGCCACCAGTGATTGGGGGCGGGACTCCTACAATGAGCAGTTCTTC.